This T cell receptor beta chain was sequenced for a study of Graves' ophthalmopathy and Graves' hyperthyroidism. The study amplified TCR beta CDR3 regions using RNA transcripts. HTBI primers were used in a first-round RT-PCR, which preceded a second-round multiplex PCR. Via MiXCR, TCRdb re-called the multiplex PCR reads, giving one row per CDR3 protein. The table has more than 300,000 distinct CDR3 sequences, about a sixth seen once. The evidence that diagnosis relied on was clinical symptoms, serum thyroxine, TRAb, thyroid ultrasound and orbital computed tomography. Germline V gives CDR1 GTSNPN, CDR2 SVGIG (reference sequence). V gave up 2 bases and J gave up 3 bases, with 26 bases separating them. This CDR3 is 18 amino acids long. This clonotype was observed a few times.

This receptor was identified in an adult woman with stable Graves' hyperthyroidism. The source material was peripheral blood. This sequence joins TRBV30 and TRBJ2-7; weak D call: TRBD2 (6 bases). The CDR3 spells CAWSSPWDSPGDFYEQYF. CDR3 in DNA: TGTGCCTGGAGTTCCCCCTGGGACTCGCCCGGGGATTTCTACGAGCAGTACTTC. Full variable domain (missing parts from reference TRBV30 and TRBJ2-7): SQTIHQWPATLVQPVGSPLSLECTVEGTSNPNLYWYRQAAGRGLQLLFYSVGIGQISSEVPQNLSASRPQDRQFILSSKKLLLSDSGFYLCAWSSPWDSPGDFYEQYFGPGTRLTVT.